This T cell receptor beta chain derives from a study of T-cell memory formation after mild COVID-19. For the study at large: Among the donors, TCR clusters were largely specific to each donor. Study conclusions and caveats: Contracting CD4+ clones were located mainly in CM and EM, and CD8+ clones in EMRA.

TCRdb called the 5' RACE reads again in MiXCR, with one record for every CDR3 protein. The table lists about 82,000 distinct CDR3 sequences, roughly an eighth of them singletons. With 5 bases clipped from V and 4 bases from J, the junction kept 6 bases outside the gene matches. This CDR3 contains 15 residues. Germline V gene lookup returns CDR1 MNHEY and CDR2 SMNVEV (reference sequence). Regarding this clonotype: Antigen specificity is unknown.

The sequenced sample was PBMCs or a T cell subset sorted from them (not recorded which). The receptor was derived from an adult woman who had mild COVID-19 (a few samples of this study predate the infection). Cell type and time point are not known. This chain joins TRBV27 and TRBJ2-5; 11 bases are a match to TRBD1. For the CDR3, the DNA is TGTGCCAGCAGTGATGGGGACAGGGGGTTAGAGACCCAGTACTTC. This sequence encodes CASSDGDRGLETQYF.